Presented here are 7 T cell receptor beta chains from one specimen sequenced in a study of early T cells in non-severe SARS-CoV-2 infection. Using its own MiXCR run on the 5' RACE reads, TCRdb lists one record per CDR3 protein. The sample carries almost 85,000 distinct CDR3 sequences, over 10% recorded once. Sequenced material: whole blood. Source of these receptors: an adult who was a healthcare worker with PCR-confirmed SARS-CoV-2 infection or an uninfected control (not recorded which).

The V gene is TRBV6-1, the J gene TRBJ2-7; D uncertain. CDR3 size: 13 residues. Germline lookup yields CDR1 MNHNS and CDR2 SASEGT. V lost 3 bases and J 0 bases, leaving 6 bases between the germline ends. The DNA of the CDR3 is TGTGCCAGCAGTGAGCCTATCTCCTACGAGCAGTACTTC. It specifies CASSEPISYEQYF.

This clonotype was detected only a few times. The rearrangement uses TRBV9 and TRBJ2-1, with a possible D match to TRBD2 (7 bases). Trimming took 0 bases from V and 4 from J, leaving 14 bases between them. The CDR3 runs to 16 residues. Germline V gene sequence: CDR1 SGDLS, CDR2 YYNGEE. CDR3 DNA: TGTGCCAGCAGCGTAGCGGCGGGGGCGGAATACAATGAGCAGTTCTTC. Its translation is CASSVAAGAEYNEQFF.

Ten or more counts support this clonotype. CDR3 region: CASSQDAGQPQHF. The CDR3 DNA follows: TGTGCCAGCAGCCAAGATGCGGGCCAGCCCCAGCATTTT. The chain has TRBV4-2 and TRBJ1-5; D is unresolved. From germline, CDR1 is LGHNA and CDR2 YNFKEQ. The CDR3 has 13 amino acids. Between the trimmed V and J ends, which lost 0 bases and 7 bases, there was a span of 7 bases.

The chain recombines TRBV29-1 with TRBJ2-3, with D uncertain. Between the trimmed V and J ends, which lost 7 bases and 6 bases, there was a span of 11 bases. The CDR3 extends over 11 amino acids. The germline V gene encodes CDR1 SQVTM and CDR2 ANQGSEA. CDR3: CSATPLDTQYF. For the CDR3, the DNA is TGCAGCGCCACCCCCCTCGATACGCAGTATTTT.

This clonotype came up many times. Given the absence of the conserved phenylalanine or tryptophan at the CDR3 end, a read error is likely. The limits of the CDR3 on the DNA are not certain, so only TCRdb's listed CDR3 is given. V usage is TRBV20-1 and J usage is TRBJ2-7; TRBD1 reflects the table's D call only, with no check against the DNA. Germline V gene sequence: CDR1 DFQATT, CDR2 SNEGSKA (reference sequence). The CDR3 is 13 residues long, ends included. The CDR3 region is CSALEAVKTVPRA.

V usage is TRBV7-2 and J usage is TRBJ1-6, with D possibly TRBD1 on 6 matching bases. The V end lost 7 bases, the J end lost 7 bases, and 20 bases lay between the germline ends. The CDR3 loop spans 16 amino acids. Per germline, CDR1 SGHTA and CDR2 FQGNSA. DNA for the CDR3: TGTGCCAGCACCCAAAGGACAGACCCACCCAATTCACCCCTCCACTTT. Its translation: CASTQRTDPPNSPLHF.

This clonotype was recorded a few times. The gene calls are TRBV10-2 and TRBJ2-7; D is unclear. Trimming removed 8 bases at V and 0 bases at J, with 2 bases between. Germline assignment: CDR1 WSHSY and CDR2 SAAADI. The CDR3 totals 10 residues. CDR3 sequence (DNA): TGCGCCAGCGGCTCCTACGAGCAGTACTTC. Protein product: CASGSYEQYF.